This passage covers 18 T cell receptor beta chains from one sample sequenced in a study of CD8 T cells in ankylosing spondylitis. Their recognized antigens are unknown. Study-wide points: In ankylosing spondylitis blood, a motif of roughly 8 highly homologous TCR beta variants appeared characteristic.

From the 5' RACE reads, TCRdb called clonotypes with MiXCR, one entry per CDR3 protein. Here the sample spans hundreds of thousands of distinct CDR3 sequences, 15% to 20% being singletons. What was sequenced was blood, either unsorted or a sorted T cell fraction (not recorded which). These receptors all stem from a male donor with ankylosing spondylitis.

CDR3 DNA sequence: TGTGCCAGCAGGAAACAGGGGGCAATCTACGAGCAGTACTTC. Amino acid sequence: CASRKQGAIYEQYF. The V gene is TRBV7-2, the J gene TRBJ2-7; TRBD1 agrees at 9 bases. V shed 6 bases, J shed 3 bases, and the junction held 6 bases outside the gene matches. This CDR3 comprises 14 residues. CDR1 and CDR2 from the germline V gene are SGHTA and FQGNSA.

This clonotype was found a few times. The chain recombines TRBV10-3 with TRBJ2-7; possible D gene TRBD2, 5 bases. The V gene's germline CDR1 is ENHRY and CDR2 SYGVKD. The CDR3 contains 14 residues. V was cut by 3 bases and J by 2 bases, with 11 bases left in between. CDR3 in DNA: TGTGCCATCAGTGATGAAAAGCGGACCTACGAGCAGTACTTC. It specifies CAISDEKRTYEQYF.

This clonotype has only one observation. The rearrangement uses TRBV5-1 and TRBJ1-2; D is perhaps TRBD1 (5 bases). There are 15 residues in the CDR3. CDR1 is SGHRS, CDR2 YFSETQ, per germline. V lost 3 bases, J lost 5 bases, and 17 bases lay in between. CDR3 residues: CASSSGAGGDYGYTF. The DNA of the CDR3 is TGCGCCAGCAGCTCCGGGGCCGGAGGAGATTATGGCTACACCTTC.

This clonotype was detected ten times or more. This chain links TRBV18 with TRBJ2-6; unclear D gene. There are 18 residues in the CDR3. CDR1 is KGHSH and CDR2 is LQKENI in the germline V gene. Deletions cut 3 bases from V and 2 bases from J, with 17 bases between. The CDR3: CASSPGGIGSTGANVLTF. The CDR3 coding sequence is TGTGCCAGCTCACCTGGCGGCATAGGTTCAACTGGGGCCAACGTCCTGACTTTC.

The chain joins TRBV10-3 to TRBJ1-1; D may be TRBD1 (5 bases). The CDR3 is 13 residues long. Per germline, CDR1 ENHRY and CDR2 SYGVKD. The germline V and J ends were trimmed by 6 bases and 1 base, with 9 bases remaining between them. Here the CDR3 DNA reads TGTGCCATCAGCGGGACGGGGAACACTGAAGCTTTCTTT. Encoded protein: CAISGTGNTEAFF.

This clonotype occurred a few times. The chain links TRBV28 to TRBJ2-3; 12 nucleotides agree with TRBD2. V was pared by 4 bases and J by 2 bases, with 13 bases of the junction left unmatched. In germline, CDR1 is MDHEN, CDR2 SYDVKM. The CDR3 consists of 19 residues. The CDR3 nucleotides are TGTGCCAGCAGTTCCGAGACTGGGACTAGCGGGCGCATCACAGATACGCAGTATTTT. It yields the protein CASSSETGTSGRITDTQYF.

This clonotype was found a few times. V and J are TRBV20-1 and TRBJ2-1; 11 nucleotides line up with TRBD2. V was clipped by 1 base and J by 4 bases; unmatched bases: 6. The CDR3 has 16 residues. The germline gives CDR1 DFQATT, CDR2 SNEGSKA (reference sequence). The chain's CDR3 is CSARAASSGRYNEQFF. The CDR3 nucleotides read TGCAGTGCTAGAGCCGCCTCTAGCGGGAGGTACAATGAGCAGTTCTTC.

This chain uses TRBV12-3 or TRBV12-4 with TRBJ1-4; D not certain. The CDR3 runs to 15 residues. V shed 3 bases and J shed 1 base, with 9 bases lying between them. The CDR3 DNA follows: TGTGCCAGCAGTTTTTTATTAGGAACTAATGAAAAACTGTTTTTT. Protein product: CASSFLLGTNEKLFF.

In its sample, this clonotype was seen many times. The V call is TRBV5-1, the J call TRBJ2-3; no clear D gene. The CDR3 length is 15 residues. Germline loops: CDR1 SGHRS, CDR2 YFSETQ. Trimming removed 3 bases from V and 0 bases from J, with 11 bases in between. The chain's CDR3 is CASSSNGLSTDTQYF. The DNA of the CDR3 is TGCGCCAGCAGCTCCAACGGATTAAGCACAGATACGCAGTATTTT.

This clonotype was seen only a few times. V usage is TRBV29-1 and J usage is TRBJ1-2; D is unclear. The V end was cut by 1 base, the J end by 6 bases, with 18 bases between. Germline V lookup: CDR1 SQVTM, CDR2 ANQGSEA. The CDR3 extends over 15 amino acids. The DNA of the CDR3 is TGCAGCGTTGAAGGCCCCCGGGTTGGTTCGGATGGCTACACCTTC. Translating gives CSVEGPRVGSDGYTF.

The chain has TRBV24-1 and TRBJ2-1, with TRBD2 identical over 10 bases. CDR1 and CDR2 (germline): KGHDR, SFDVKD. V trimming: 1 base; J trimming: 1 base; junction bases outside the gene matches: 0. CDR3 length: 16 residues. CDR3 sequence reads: CATSDLAGGSYNEQFF. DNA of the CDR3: TGTGCCACCAGTGATTTAGCGGGAGGGTCCTACAATGAGCAGTTCTTC.

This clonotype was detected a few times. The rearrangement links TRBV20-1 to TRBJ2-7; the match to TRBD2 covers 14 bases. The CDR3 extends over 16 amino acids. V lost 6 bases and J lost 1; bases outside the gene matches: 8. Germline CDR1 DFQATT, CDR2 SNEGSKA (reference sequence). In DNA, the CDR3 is TGCAGTGCGACTCCGGGACTAGCGGGGGCGTCCTACGAGCAGTACTTC. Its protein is CSATPGLAGASYEQYF.

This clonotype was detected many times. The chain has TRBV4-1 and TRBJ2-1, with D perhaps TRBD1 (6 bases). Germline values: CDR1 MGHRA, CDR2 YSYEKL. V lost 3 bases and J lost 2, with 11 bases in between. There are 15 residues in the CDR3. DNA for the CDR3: TGCGCCAGCAGCCATGCCACAGGGACCTACAATGAGCAGTTCTTC. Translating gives CASSHATGTYNEQFF.

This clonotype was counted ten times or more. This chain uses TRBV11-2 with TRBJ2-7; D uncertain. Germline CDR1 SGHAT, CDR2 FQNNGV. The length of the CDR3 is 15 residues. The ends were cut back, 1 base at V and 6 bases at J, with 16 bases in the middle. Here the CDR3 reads CASSLGPRTASEQYF. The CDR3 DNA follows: TGTGCCAGCAGCTTAGGTCCCCGAACAGCATCCGAGCAGTACTTC. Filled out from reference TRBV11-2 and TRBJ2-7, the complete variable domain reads EAGVAQSPRYKIIEKRQSVAFWCNPISGHATLYWYQQILGQGPKLLIQFQNNGVVDDSQLPKDRFSAERLKGVDSTLKIQPAKLEDSAVYLCASSLGPRTASEQYFGPGTRLTVT.

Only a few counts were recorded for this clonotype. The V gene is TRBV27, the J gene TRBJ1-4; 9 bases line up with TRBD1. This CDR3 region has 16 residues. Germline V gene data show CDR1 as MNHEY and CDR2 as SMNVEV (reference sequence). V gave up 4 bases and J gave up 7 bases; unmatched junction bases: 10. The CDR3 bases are TGTGCCAGCAGTTCGCCAACAGGGGGCTTAAGTGAAAAACTGTTTTTT. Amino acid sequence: CASSSPTGGLSEKLFF.

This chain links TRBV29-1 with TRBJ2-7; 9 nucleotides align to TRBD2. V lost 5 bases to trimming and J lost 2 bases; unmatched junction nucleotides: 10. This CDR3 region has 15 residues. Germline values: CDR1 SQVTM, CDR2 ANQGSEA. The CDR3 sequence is CSVKGLSGRTYEQYF. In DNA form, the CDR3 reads TGCAGCGTTAAGGGATTGAGCGGGAGGACCTACGAGCAGTACTTC.

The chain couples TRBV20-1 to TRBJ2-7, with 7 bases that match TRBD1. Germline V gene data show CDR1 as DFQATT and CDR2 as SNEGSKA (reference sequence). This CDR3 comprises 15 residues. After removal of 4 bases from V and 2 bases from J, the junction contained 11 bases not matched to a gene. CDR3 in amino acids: CSATNPGTATYEQYF. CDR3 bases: TGCAGTGCTACTAATCCCGGGACAGCCACCTACGAGCAGTACTTC.

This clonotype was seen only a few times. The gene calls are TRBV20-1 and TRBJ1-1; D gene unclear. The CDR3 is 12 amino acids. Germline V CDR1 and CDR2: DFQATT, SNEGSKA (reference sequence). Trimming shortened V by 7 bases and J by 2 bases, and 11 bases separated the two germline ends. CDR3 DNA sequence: TGCAGTGAAACCGGGGTTAACACTGAAGCTTTCTTT. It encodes CSETGVNTEAFF.